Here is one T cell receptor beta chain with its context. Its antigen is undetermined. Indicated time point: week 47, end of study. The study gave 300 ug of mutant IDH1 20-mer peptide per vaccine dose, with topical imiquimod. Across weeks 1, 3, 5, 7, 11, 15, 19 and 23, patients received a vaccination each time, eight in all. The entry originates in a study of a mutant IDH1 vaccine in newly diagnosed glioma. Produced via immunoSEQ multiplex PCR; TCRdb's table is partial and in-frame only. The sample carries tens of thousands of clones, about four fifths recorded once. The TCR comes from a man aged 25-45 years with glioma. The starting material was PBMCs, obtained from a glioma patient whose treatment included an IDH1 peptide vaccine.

This CDR3 reads CASSSVTARNGDTQYF. The DNA for the CDR3 is TGTGCCAGCAGTTCCGTGACAGCCCGAAATGGAGATACGCAGTATTTT. J is TRBJ2-3 and V is TRBV28; tentatively, D is TRBD1 (5 bases). Trimming removed 4 bases from V and 5 bases from J, with 19 bases in between. Germline V gene sequence: CDR1 MDHEN, CDR2 SYDVKM. This CDR3 region has 16 residues.